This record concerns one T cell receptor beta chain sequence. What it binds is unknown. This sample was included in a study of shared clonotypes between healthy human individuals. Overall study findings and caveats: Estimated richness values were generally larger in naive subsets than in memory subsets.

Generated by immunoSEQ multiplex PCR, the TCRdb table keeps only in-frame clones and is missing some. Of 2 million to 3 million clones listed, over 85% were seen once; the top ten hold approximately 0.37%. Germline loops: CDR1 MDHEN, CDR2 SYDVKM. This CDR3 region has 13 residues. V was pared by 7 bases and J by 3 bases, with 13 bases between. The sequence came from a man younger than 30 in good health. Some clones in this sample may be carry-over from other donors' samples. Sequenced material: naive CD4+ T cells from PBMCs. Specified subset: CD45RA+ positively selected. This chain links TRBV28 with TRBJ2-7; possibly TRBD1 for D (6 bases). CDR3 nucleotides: TGTGCCAGCACCATGGGGGCCCGCTACGAGCAGTACTTC. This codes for CASTMGARYEQYF.